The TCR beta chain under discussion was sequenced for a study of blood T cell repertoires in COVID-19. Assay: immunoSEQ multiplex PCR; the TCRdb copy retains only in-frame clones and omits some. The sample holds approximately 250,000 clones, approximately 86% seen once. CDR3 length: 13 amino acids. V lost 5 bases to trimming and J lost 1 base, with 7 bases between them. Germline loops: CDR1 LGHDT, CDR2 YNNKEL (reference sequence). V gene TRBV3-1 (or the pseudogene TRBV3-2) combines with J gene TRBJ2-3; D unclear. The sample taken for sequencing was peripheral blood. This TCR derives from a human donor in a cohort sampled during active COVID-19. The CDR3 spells CASSLRGTDTQYF. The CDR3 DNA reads TGTGCCAGCAGCTTACGAGGCACAGATACGCAGTATTTT.